This passage covers 19 T cell receptor beta chains from one sample sequenced in a study of blood T cell repertoires in COVID-19. The table came from immunoSEQ multiplex PCR; TCRdb's copy has only in-frame clones and leaves some out. The profile covers roughly 500,000 clones, with approximately 89% appearing a single time and approximately 0.9% taken by the ten largest. Sequenced input: peripheral blood. These receptors were collected from a man aged 18 to 30 with COVID-19, enrolled during active disease.

The rearrangement uses TRBV4-1 and TRBJ1-3; D possibly corresponds to TRBD1 (5 bases). The CDR3 is 15 amino acids. Germline V gene data show CDR1 as MGHRA and CDR2 as YSYEKL. The germline V and J ends were trimmed by 2 bases and 2 bases, with 10 bases remaining between them. CDR3 sequence: CASSQPAGTGNTIYF. CDR3 DNA: TGCGCCAGCAGCCAACCTGCAGGGACTGGAAACACCATATATTTT.

The chain links TRBV13 to TRBJ2-7, with 8 bases fitting TRBD2. V lost 5 bases to trimming and J lost 6 bases; unmatched junction nucleotides: 3. This CDR3 is built from 12 residues. CDR1 is PRHDT and CDR2 is FYEKMQ in the germline V gene (reference sequence). CDR3: CASSRTSGEQYF. The CDR3 DNA sequence: TGTGCCAGCAGCCGAACTAGCGGCGAGCAGTACTTC.

V and J are TRBV2 and TRBJ2-7; TRBD1 aligns across 8 bases. The CDR3 runs to 15 residues. V lost 3 bases, J lost 5 bases, and 9 bases stayed unmatched. Germline CDR1 reads SNHLY; CDR2 reads FYNNEI. CDR3 nucleotides: TGTGCCAGCAGTGATCCGGGGGACAGGAGCAACGAGCAGTACTTC. It codes for CASSDPGDRSNEQYF.

J is TRBJ2-2 and V is TRBV5-1; D gene uncertain. Germline lookup yields CDR1 SGHRS and CDR2 YFSETQ. CDR3 size: 15 residues. Trimming cost V 0 bases and J 0 bases, with 6 bases left between them. CDR3 sequence reads: CASSLGAANTGELFF. The CDR3 DNA reads TGCGCCAGCAGCTTGGGTGCGGCGAACACCGGGGAGCTGTTTTTT.

The genes are TRBV24-1 and TRBJ2-1; possibly TRBD1 for D (5 bases). The CDR3 loop spans 17 amino acids. Trimming took off 4 bases at V and 0 bases at J, with 15 bases between the two ends. CDR1 is KGHDR and CDR2 is SFDVKD in the germline V gene. As DNA, the CDR3 is TGTGCCACCAGTGACCCCGGGCCCCAGGGCTCCTACAATGAGCAGTTCTTC. Amino acid sequence: CATSDPGPQGSYNEQFF.

This chain links TRBV7-2 with TRBJ1-2; D is unresolved. Germline values: CDR1 SGHTA, CDR2 FQGNSA. The V and J ends lost 10 bases and 7 bases respectively, with 16 bases between them. This CDR3 contains 12 residues. The CDR3 DNA reads as TGTGCCATTAGGCGGGGTTCGCCTGGCTACACCTTC. This sequence encodes CAIRRGSPGYTF.

V and J are TRBV19 and TRBJ1-1, with TRBD1 identical over 7 bases. The ends lost 4 bases at V and 4 bases at J; junction bases unmatched: 9. This CDR3 comprises 15 residues. Germline V gene lookup returns CDR1 LNHDA and CDR2 SQIVND (reference sequence). This CDR3 reads CASSRQGQGVTEAFF. In nucleotides, the CDR3 is TGTGCCAGTAGTAGACAGGGCCAAGGGGTCACTGAAGCTTTCTTT.

The chain has TRBV12-3 or TRBV12-4 and TRBJ2-1; 11 nucleotides agree with TRBD2. Losses at the gene ends were 8 bases for V and 12 bases for J; bases not matched to a gene: 9. The CDR3 totals 13 residues. For the CDR3, the DNA is TGTGCCAGCGGGACTAGCGGCGGCGGGGTGCAGTTCTTC. This gives the protein CASGTSGGGVQFF.

The chain couples TRBV21-1 to TRBJ1-4. TRBV21-1 corresponds to a pseudogene. There are 15 residues in the CDR3. In DNA, the CDR3 is TGTGCCAGCAGCTCCAATGCGGGGGGAGAAGAAAAACTGTTTTTT. Protein sequence: CASSSNAGGEEKLFF.

The chain has TRBV5-4 and TRBJ2-5; TRBD2 matches 11 bases. Germline CDR1 and CDR2: SGHNT and YYREEE (reference sequence). Unmatched junction bases numbered 9, after V lost 4 bases and J lost 4 bases. The CDR3 is 16 amino acids. The CDR3 nucleotides are TGTGCCAGCAGCCCGGGACTAGCGGTCCCACGAGAGACCCAGTACTTC. It translates to CASSPGLAVPRETQYF.

The chain employs TRBV7-2 and TRBJ2-2, with 7 bases matching TRBD2. The V segment lost 5 bases and the J segment 5 bases; nucleotides outside the gene matches: 11. The germline CDR1 and CDR2 sequences are SGHTA and FQGNSA. CDR3 length equals 16 residues. CDR3 residues: CASSITGASGTGELFF. CDR3 coding DNA: TGTGCCAGCAGCATTACCGGGGCTAGCGGAACCGGGGAGCTGTTTTTT.

This chain uses TRBV6-5 with TRBJ1-1, with TRBD1 identical over 7 bases. The CDR3 runs 13 residues. V lost 7 bases and J lost 4; bases outside the gene matches: 6. Germline V gives CDR1 MNHEY, CDR2 SVGAGI. For the CDR3, the DNA is TGTGCCAGCAACTTACAGGGGACCACTGAAGCTTTCTTT. Amino acid sequence: CASNLQGTTEAFF.

CDR3 region: CASGLIRDRGMGANVLTF. CDR3 in DNA: TGTGCTAGTGGTTTGATTCGGGACAGGGGTATGGGGGCCAACGTCCTGACTTTC. The chain employs TRBV12-5 and TRBJ2-6; 10 bases match TRBD1. The germline V gene has CDR1 LGHNT and CDR2 FRNRAP. The J segment lost 4 bases and the V segment lost 2 bases, leaving 8 bases of the junction unmatched. This CDR3 spans 18 amino acids.

The CDR3 spells CASSLAASGSGFDTQYF. The CDR3 DNA reads TGCGCCAGCAGCTTGGCAGCTAGCGGGAGCGGGTTTGATACGCAGTATTTT. This chain uses TRBV5-1 with TRBJ2-3; 10 bases are a match to TRBD2. The CDR3 runs 17 residues. In germline, CDR1 is SGHRS, CDR2 YFSETQ. Unmatched junction bases numbered 10, after V lost 0 bases and J lost 6 bases.

The rearrangement joins TRBV18 to TRBJ1-5; the D is unclear. V lost 2 bases and J 5 bases, leaving 7 bases between the germline ends. Germline V gene lookup returns CDR1 KGHSH and CDR2 LQKENI. The CDR3 is made up of 13 amino acids. CDR3 in DNA: TGTGCCAGCTCACCATACGGGGATCAGCCCCAGCATTTT. This codes for CASSPYGDQPQHF.

The V gene is TRBV14, the J gene TRBJ2-5; perhaps TRBD1 as D (5 bases). The CDR3 consists of 16 residues. V was clipped by 0 bases and J by 4 bases, with 15 bases between them. Germline values: CDR1 SGHDN, CDR2 FVKESK. In nucleotides, the CDR3 is TGTGCCAGCAGCCAAGAAACGTCGGCAGGGCCAGAGACCCAGTACTTC. It codes for CASSQETSAGPETQYF.

The chain uses TRBV12-3 or TRBV12-4 and TRBJ2-5; maybe TRBD1 (5 bases). V was pared by 5 bases and J by 0 bases, with 7 bases between. The CDR3 has 13 amino acids. Here the CDR3 reads CASSGAYQETQYF. CDR3 in DNA: TGTGCCAGCAGTGGGGCTTACCAAGAGACCCAGTACTTC.

This chain links TRBV2 with TRBJ2-3; no clear D. Germline V CDR1 and CDR2: SNHLY, FYNNEI. The CDR3 is made up of 13 amino acids. V lost 2 bases and J lost 2, with 5 bases in between. In nucleotides, the CDR3 is TGTGCCAGCAGTGAACCCTCCACAGATACGCAGTATTTT. Amino acids: CASSEPSTDTQYF.

This clone has just a few counts. The rearrangement links TRBV4-1 to TRBJ2-1; 11 bases match TRBD2. V lost 1 base and J lost 2; bases outside the gene matches: 1. The CDR3 has 16 residues. Germline-derived CDR1 and CDR2 are MGHRA and YSYEKL. In nucleotides, the CDR3 is TGCGCCAGCAGCCAAGTAGCGGGGGGGCCCTACAATGAGCAGTTCTTC. Amino acids: CASSQVAGGPYNEQFF.